This T cell receptor beta chain was captured in a study of vaccination effects on CD4 cells after COVID-19 (dated by TCRdb to between 2021 and 2023). Context from the whole study: Participants received two doses of either the BNT162b2 or the mRNA-1273 mRNA SARS-CoV-2 vaccine. In both COVID-19 convalescent patients and infection-naive vaccine recipients, the study compared SARS-CoV-2 spike-specific CD4+ TCR repertoires from before mRNA vaccination with those from after it. A total of around eleven COVID-19 convalescent patients and a handful of SARS-CoV-2-naive healthy vaccine recipients were included in the full study. Cultures from other donors in the study were sequenced using the Oncomine TCR Beta short-read assay on an Illumina iSeq 100. Study-level results and caveats: The study was limited by a small number of convalescent patients, and early post-infection timepoints were lacking. In healthy vaccine recipients, vaccine-induced clones were almost all SARS-CoV-2 mono-reactive, with only 1 of 255 being cross-reactive with common cold coronaviruses. Clones induced by infection and clones induced by vaccination both contracted markedly at late timepoints after vaccination, which fits with T cell responses waning over time.

Concerning this clone itself: No cognate antigen has been identified for it. No per-base quality is available; no much larger clone lies one base away.

In the ViraFEST assay, PBMC were stimulated with viral peptide pools, and TCR sequencing was then used to find antigen-specific CD4+ T cell clonotypes based on their expansion. After approximately 11 days of culture, CD4+ T cells were isolated with the EasySep CD4+ T cell isolation kit. The absence of prior SARS-CoV-2 infection in healthy vaccine recipients was confirmed by negative nucleocapsid antibodies before and after vaccination. Each well held around 1.9 million PBMC cultured in IMDM containing around 5% human AB serum, 8.5 to 10 IU/ml IL-2 and gentamicin, along with about 9.5 ug/ml peptides. Half of the culture medium was replaced with fresh IL-2-containing medium on days 3 and 7. Unless noted otherwise, every peptide stimulation condition was cultured in triplicate wells. PBMC were separated from whole blood using Ficoll-Paque Plus gradient centrifugation and were then either cryopreserved at -140C or used fresh. The spike proteins of SARS-CoV-2 and of the common cold coronaviruses HCoV-NL63, HCoV-OC43 and HCoV-229E were spanned by overlapping peptide pools. The QIAamp micro DNA kit was used to extract genomic DNA from the cultured CD4+ T cells.

The method behind the library was the immunoSEQ multiplex PCR assay. DNA from the cultured and isolated CD4+ T cells underwent TCR beta CDR3 sequencing. As for the original processing: Non-productive TCR sequences were removed and reads were trimmed to the CDR3 region, keeping CDR3s of at least 7 amino acids. Antigen-specific clonotypes were identified with the MANAFEST web app by comparing expansion in peptide wells against reference cultures. For clones to be considered positive, expansion at FDR<0.05 versus reference and all other wells, an odds ratio above 5, and a frequency above 0.1% in two replicate wells were required. Cross-reactive clonotypes were defined as significantly expanded in SARS-CoV-2 spike wells and in at least one common cold coronavirus spike condition. CDR3 similarity was assessed by Levenshtein distance using the stringdist R package, and unrooted trees were constructed with ape in R 3.6.1. TCRdb stores this immuneACCESS table with in-frame sequences only. Part of the clones is absent; in the studies checked, under half of the shortfall reflects unresolved V genes, and no reason is known for the rest. V, J and clone size derive from that table, while D and trimming were established from the DNA sequence. The sample table contains about 27,000 clones; only one count was recorded for approximately 70% of them. 22% of the sample belongs to the ten largest clones.

The CDR3, from cysteine to phenylalanine, totals 10 residues. CDR3 DNA only is kept here, 30 bases in frame from base 1. V loses 3 bases, J loses 6 bases, and the germline ends lie 5 bases apart. According to the germline V gene (reference sequence), CDR1 reads GTSNPN and CDR2 reads SVGIG. The chain links TRBV30 with TRBJ1-2, with the identity of the D gene unclear. The receptor was derived from a human donor who received a COVID-19 vaccine. The source material was CD4+ T cells from PBMCs cultured with HCoV-NL63 spike peptides, sampled before COVID-19 vaccination. According to the study, the label for this sample's cell subset or site signals: HCoV-NL63 spike overlapping peptide pool stimulation. The sequence in DNA is TGTGCCTGGAGCAAAAATGGCTACACCTTC. Translated, this gives CAWSKNGYTF.